This section outlines one T cell receptor (beta chain) sequence together with its context. Antigen unknown. This entry is derived from a study of cytomegalovirus exposure and HLA in healthy donors. Trimming took 1 base from V and 3 from J; bases not matched to a gene: 6. Germline CDR1 and CDR2: LGHNA and YSLEER. The CDR3 spans 16 residues. Findings and caveats of the study: Accurate prediction of HLA-A and HLA-B alleles (for most subjects) was reportedly achieved from TCR beta sequences. The study assumed roughly uniform donor sequencing depth for presence/absence analyses.

PCR employed 60 Vbeta and 13 Jbeta primers. Profiling relied on immunoSEQ multiplex PCR, and the TCRdb table lists in-frame clones only, not all of them. The table lists about 140,000 clones, 66% of them singletons. The chain couples TRBV4-3 to TRBJ2-1, with 7 nucleotides matching TRBD1. Sequenced sample: PBMCs. The TCR sequence derives from a human donor in good health. The CDR3 region has the DNA TGCGCCAGCAGCCAAGGTAGGGACAGACTCTACAATGAGCAGTTCTTC. Protein: CASSQGRDRLYNEQFF.